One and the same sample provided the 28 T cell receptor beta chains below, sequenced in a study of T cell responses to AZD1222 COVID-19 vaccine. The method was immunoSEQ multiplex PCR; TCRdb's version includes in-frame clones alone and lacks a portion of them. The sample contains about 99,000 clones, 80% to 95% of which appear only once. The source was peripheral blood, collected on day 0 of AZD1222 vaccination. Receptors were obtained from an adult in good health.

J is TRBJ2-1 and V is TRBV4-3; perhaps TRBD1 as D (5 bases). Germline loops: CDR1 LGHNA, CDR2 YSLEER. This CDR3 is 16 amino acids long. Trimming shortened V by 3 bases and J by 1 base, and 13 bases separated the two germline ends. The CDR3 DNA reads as TGCGCCAGCAGCCAGATGGGCTCAGGGTCCTACAATGAGCAGTTCTTC. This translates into CASSQMGSGSYNEQFF.

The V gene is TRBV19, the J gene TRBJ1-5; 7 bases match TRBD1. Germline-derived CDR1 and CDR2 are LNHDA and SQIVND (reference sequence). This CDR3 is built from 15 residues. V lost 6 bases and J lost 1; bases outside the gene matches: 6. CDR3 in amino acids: CASRDNRGSNQPQHF. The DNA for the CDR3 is TGTGCCAGTAGAGATAACAGGGGAAGCAATCAGCCCCAGCATTTT.

The CDR3 is CASSAIRGVGEQYF. As DNA, the CDR3 is TGTGCCAGCAGCGCGATCAGGGGGGTTGGCGAGCAGTACTTC. The chain carries TRBV11-2 and TRBJ2-7; TRBD1 is a possible D gene (7 bases). Germline values: CDR1 SGHAT, CDR2 FQNNGV. The CDR3 extends over 14 amino acids. Trimming removed 5 bases from V and 6 bases from J, with 17 bases in between. Together with reference TRBV11-2 and TRBJ2-7, the CDR3 gives the full variable domain: EAGVAQSPRYKIIEKRQSVAFWCNPISGHATLYWYQQILGQGPKLLIQFQNNGVVDDSQLPKDRFSAERLKGVDSTLKIQPAKLEDSAVYLCASSAIRGVGEQYFGPGTRLTVT.

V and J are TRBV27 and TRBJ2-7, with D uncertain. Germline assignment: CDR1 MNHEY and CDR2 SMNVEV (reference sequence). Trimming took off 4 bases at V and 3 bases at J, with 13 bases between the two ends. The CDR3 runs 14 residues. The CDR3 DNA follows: TGTGCCAGCAGTTCGGCGTACCTCCTCTACGAGCAGTACTTC. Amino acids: CASSSAYLLYEQYF.

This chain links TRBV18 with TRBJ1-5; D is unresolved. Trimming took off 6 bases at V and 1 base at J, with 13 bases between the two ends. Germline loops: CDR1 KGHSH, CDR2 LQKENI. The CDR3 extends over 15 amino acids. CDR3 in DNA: TGTGCCAGCTCGACTGAGGGTGTGAGCAATCAGCCCCAGCATTTT. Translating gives CASSTEGVSNQPQHF.

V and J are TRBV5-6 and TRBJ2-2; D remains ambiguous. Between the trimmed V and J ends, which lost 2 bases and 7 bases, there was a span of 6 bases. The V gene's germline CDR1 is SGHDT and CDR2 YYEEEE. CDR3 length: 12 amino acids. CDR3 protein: CASSLGGGELFF. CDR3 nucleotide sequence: TGTGCCAGCAGCTTAGGTGGCGGGGAGCTGTTTTTT.

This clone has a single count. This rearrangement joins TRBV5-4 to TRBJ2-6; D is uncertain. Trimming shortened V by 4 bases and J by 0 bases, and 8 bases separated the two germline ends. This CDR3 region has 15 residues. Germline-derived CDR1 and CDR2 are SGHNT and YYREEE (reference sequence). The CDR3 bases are TGTGCCAGCAGCCCGACCGACTCTGGGGCCAACGTCCTGACTTTC. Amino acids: CASSPTDSGANVLTF. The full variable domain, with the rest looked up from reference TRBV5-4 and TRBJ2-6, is ETGVTQSPTHLIKTRGQQVTLRCSSQSGHNTVSWYQQALGQGPQFIFQYYREEENGRGNFPPRFSGLQFPNYSSELNVNALELDDSALYLCASSPTDSGANVLTFGAGSRLTVL.

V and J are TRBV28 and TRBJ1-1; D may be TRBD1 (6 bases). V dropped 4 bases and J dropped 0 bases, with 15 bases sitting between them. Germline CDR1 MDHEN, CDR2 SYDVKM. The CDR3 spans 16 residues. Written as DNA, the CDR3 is TGTGCCAGCAGTTCCCCGACAGGTCCCATGAACACTGAAGCTTTCTTT. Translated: CASSSPTGPMNTEAFF.

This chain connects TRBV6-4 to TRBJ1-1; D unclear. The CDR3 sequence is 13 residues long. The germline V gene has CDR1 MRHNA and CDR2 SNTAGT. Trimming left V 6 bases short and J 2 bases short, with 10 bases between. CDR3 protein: CASRAEGNTEAFF. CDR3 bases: TGTGCCAGCAGGGCCGAGGGAAACACTGAAGCTTTCTTT.

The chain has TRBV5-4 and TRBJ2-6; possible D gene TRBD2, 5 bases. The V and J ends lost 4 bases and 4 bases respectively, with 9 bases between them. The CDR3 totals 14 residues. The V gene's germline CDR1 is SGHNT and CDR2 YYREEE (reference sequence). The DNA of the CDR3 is TGTGCCAGCAGCCCGGACTTGGGGGCCAACGTCCTGACTTTC. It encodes CASSPDLGANVLTF.

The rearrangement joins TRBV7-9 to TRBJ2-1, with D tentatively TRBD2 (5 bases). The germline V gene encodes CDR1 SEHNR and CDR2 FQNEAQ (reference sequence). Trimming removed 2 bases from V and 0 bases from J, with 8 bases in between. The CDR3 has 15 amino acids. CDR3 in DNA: TGTGCCAGCAGCTTAATGGGGAGCTCCTACAATGAGCAGTTCTTC. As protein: CASSLMGSSYNEQFF.

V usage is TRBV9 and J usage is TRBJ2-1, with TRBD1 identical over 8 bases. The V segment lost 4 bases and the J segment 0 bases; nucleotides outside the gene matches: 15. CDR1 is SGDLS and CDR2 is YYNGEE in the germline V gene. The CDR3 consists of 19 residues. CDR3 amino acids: CASSRNRDRQPFSYNEQFF. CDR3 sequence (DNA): TGTGCCAGCAGCAGGAACCGGGACAGGCAACCGTTCTCCTACAATGAGCAGTTCTTC.

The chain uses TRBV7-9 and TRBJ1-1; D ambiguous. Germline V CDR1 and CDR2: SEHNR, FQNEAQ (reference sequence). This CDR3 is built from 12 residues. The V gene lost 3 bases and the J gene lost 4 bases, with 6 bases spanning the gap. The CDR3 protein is CASSLRSTEAFF. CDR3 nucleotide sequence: TGTGCCAGCAGCTTGAGGAGCACTGAAGCTTTCTTT.

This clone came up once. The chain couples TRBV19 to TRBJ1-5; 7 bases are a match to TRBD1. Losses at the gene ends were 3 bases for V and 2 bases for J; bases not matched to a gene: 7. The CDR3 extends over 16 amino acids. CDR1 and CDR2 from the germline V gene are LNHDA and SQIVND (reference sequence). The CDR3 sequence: CASSIRGTPGNQPQHF. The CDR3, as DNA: TGTGCCAGTAGTATCAGGGGGACCCCCGGCAATCAGCCCCAGCATTTT.

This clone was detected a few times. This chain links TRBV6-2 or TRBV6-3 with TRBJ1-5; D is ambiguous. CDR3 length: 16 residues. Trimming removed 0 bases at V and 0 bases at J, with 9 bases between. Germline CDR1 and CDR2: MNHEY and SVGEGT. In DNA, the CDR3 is TGTGCCAGCAGTTACTCGATCAGGATTAGCAATCAGCCCCAGCATTTT. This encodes CASSYSIRISNQPQHF.

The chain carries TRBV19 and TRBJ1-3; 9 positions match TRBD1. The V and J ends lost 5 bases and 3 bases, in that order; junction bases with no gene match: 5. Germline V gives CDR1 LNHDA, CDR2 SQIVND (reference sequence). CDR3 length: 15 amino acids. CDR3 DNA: TGTGCCAGTAGTGTCACAGGGGGCCATGGAAACACCATATATTTT. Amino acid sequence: CASSVTGGHGNTIYF.

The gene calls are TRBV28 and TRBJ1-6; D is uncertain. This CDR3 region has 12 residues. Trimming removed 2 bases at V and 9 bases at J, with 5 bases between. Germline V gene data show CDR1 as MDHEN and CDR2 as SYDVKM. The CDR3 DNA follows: TGTGCCAGCAGTTTAATTCTTTCACCCCTCCACTTT. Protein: CASSLILSPLHF. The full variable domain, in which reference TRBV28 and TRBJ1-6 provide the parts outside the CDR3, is DVKVTQSSRYLVKRTGEKVFLECVQDMDHENMFWYRQDPGLGLRLIYFSYDVKMKEKGDIPEGYSVSREKKERFSLILESASTNQTSMYLCASSLILSPLHFGNGTRLTVT.

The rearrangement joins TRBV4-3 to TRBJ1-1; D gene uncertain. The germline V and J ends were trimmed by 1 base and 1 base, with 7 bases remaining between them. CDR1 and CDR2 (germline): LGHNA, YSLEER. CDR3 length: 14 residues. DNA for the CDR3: TGCGCCAGCAGCCAAGTGCGAGAGAACACTGAAGCTTTCTTT. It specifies CASSQVRENTEAFF.

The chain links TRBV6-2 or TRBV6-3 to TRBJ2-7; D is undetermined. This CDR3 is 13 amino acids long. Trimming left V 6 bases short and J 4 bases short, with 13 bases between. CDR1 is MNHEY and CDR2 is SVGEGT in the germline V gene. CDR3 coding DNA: TGTGCCAGCAGCCCACCGTCCGCGTACGAGCAGTACTTC. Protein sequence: CASSPPSAYEQYF.

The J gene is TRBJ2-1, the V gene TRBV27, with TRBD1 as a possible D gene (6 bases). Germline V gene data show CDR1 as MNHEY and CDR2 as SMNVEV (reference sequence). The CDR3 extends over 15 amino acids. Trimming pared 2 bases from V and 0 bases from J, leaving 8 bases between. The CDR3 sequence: CASSLTGSSYNEQFF. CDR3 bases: TGTGCCAGCAGTTTAACAGGGAGCTCCTACAATGAGCAGTTCTTC.

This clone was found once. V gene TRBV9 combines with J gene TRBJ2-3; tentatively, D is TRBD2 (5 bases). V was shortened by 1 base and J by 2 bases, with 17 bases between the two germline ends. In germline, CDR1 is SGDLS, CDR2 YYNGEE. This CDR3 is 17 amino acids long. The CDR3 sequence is CASSVSIVEGTTDTQYF. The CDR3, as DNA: TGTGCCAGCAGCGTAAGTATCGTCGAGGGTACCACAGATACGCAGTATTTT.

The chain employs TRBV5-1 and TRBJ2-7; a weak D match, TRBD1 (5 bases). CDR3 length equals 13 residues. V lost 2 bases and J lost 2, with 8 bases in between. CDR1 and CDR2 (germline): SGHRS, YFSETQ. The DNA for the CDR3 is TGCGCCAGCAGCTTCGACAGAACCTACGAGCAGTACTTC. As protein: CASSFDRTYEQYF. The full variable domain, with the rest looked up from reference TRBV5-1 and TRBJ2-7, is KAGVTQTPRYLIKTRGQQVTLSCSPISGHRSVSWYQQTPGQGLQFLFEYFSETQRNKGNFPGRFSGRQFSNSRSEMNVSTLELGDSALYLCASSFDRTYEQYFGPGTRLTVT.

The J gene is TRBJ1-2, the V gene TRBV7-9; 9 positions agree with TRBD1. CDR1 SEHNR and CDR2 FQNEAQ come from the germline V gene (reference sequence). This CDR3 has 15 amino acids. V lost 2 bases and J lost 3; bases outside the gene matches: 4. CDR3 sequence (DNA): TGTGCCAGCAGCTTACACCGGGACAGGGACTATGGCTACACCTTC. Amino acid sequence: CASSLHRDRDYGYTF.

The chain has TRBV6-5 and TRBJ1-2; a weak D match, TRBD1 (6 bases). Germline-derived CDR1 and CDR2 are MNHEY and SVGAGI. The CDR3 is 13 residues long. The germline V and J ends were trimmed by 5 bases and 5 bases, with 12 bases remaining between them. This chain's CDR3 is CASSLRRGYGYTF. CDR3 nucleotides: TGTGCCAGCAGTCTACGGAGGGGGTATGGCTACACCTTC.

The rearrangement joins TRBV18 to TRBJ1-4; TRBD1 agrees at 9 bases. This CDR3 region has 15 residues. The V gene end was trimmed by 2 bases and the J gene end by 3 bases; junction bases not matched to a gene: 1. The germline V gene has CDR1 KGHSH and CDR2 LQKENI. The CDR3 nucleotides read TGTGCCAGCTCACCAAGGGACAGGGCTAATGAAAAACTGTTTTTT. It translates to CASSPRDRANEKLFF.

CDR3 protein: CASSLDGSLFNEQFF. As DNA, the CDR3 is TGCGCCAGCAGCTTGGATGGGAGCCTATTCAATGAGCAGTTCTTC. V is TRBV5-1 and J is TRBJ2-1; tentatively, D is TRBD2 (5 bases). CDR3 length: 15 amino acids. Germline V lookup: CDR1 SGHRS, CDR2 YFSETQ. V was shortened by 0 bases and J by 6 bases, with 13 bases between the two germline ends.

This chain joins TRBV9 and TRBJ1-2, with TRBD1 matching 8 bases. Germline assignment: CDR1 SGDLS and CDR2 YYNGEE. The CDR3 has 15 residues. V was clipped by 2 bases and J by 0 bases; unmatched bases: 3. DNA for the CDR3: TGTGCCAGCAGCGTTCGGACAGGGCCTAACTATGGCTACACCTTC. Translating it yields CASSVRTGPNYGYTF.

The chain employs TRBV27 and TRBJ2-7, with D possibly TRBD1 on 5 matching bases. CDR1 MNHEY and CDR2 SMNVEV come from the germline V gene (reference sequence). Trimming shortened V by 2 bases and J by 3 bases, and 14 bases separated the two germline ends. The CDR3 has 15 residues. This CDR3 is CASSLGRQGNYEQYF. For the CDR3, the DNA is TGTGCCAGCAGTTTAGGGCGGCAGGGAAACTACGAGCAGTACTTC.